The 30 T cell receptor beta chains below all came from one sample that was sequenced in a study of shared clonotypes between healthy human individuals. Using immunoSEQ multiplex PCR, the repertoire was profiled, and TCRdb retains in-frame clones only, with some absent. The data contain about 1 million clones, around 75% of them singletons. Material: memory CD4+ T cells sorted from blood. The sample's subset: CD45RA-negative fraction. The receptors stem from a man between 18 and 35 years old in good health.

Details on this clone: This sample also contains other DNA sequences that code for the same CDR3. The chain couples TRBV7-9 to TRBJ2-5, with TRBD1 matching 11 bases. CDR3 length equals 15 residues. Per the germline V gene, CDR1 is SEHNR and CDR2 is FQNEAQ (reference sequence). The ends lost 4 bases at V and 5 bases at J; junction bases unmatched: 6. The CDR3 DNA reads TGTGCCAGCAGCTCCGGACAGGGGGCGCGTGAGACCCAGTACTTC. Its protein product is CASSSGQGARETQYF.

This clone came up many times. The chain links TRBV7-2 to TRBJ1-2; D gene ambiguous. The CDR3 is 13 amino acids. Trimming stripped 3 bases from V and 3 bases from J, with 8 bases between. CDR1 is SGHTA and CDR2 is FQGNSA in the germline V gene. CDR3 sequence (DNA): TGTGCCAGCAGCTTCGGGAATTACTATGGCTACACCTTC. Translated, it gives CASSFGNYYGYTF.

The chain has TRBV11-2 and TRBJ2-1, with TRBD2 matching over 13 bases. The CDR3 covers 17 residues. Per the germline V gene, CDR1 is SGHAT and CDR2 is FQNNGV. Losses at the gene ends were 0 bases for V and 6 bases for J; bases not matched to a gene: 5. Here the CDR3 reads CASSLDSGLAGPNEQFF. For the CDR3, the DNA is TGTGCCAGCAGCTTAGATTCGGGACTAGCGGGACCCAATGAGCAGTTCTTC. The full variable domain, completed using reference TRBV11-2 and TRBJ2-1, is EAGVAQSPRYKIIEKRQSVAFWCNPISGHATLYWYQQILGQGPKLLIQFQNNGVVDDSQLPKDRFSAERLKGVDSTLKIQPAKLEDSAVYLCASSLDSGLAGPNEQFFGPGTRLTVL.

The V call is TRBV18, the J call TRBJ1-1, with 7 bases aligning to TRBD1. CDR3 length equals 15 residues. Germline CDR1 and CDR2: KGHSH and LQKENI. J was trimmed by 3 bases and V by 4 bases; bases with no gene match: 8. CDR3: CASSRAGGWDTEAFF. CDR3 nucleotide sequence: TGTGCCAGCTCACGGGCAGGGGGATGGGACACTGAAGCTTTCTTT.

V and J are TRBV7-8 and TRBJ1-5; D not certain. V lost 1 base and J 4 bases, leaving 11 bases between the germline ends. CDR1 and CDR2 from the germline V gene are SGHVS and FQNEAQ. The CDR3 loop spans 15 amino acids. CDR3 region: CASSLVSERNQPQHF. Here the CDR3 DNA reads TGTGCCAGCAGCTTAGTGTCTGAACGGAATCAGCCCCAGCATTTT.

The chain links TRBV10-1 to TRBJ2-7; 7 bases are a match to TRBD1. Germline CDR1 reads WNHNN; CDR2 reads SYGVQD (reference sequence). The V segment lost 6 bases and the J segment 2 bases; nucleotides outside the gene matches: 7. This CDR3 spans 14 amino acids. The CDR3 is CASSPGQPPYEQYF. The CDR3 region has the DNA TGCGCCAGCAGCCCGGGACAGCCTCCCTACGAGCAGTACTTC.

The chain links TRBV27 to TRBJ2-7, with 7 bases that match TRBD1. The CDR3 spans 14 residues. V was pared by 6 bases and J by 5 bases, with 10 bases of the junction left unmatched. Germline lookup yields CDR1 MNHEY and CDR2 SMNVEV (reference sequence). CDR3 amino acids: CASRRTGVIHEQYF. CDR3 sequence (DNA): TGTGCCAGCAGGCGCACAGGGGTCATCCACGAGCAGTACTTC.

The J gene is TRBJ1-1, the V gene TRBV6-5, with D unresolved. Germline V gives CDR1 MNHEY, CDR2 SVGAGI. Trimming pared 3 bases from V and 4 bases from J, leaving 12 bases between. CDR3 length equals 14 residues. The CDR3 DNA is TGTGCCAGCAGTTATACGAACAAAGGCACTGAAGCTTTCTTT. Translated: CASSYTNKGTEAFF.

The chain combines TRBV7-2 with TRBJ2-2; maybe TRBD2 (5 bases). From germline, CDR1 is SGHTA and CDR2 FQGNSA. With 5 bases removed from V and 0 bases from J, the gap between germline ends came to 10 bases. The CDR3 loop spans 15 amino acids. The DNA for the CDR3 is TGTGCCAGCAGCGAACTAGTGCCGAACACCGGGGAGCTGTTTTTT. Protein: CASSELVPNTGELFF.

The V call is TRBV10-3, the J call TRBJ1-2, with no clear D. Trimming pared 2 bases from V and 0 bases from J, leaving 4 bases between. Germline V CDR1 and CDR2: ENHRY, SYGVKD. This CDR3 is 13 amino acids long. Here the CDR3 DNA reads TGTGCCATCAGTGAGCAGCCTAACTATGGCTACACCTTC. Its protein is CAISEQPNYGYTF.

V gene TRBV18 combines with J gene TRBJ1-2; unclear D gene. Germline CDR1 is KGHSH and CDR2 is LQKENI. V shed 4 bases and J shed 8 bases, with 8 bases lying between them. The CDR3 is 11 amino acids. The CDR3 nucleotides read TGTGCCAGCTCACGGGTGGGCGGCTACACCTTC. Translating gives CASSRVGGYTF.

The DNA for the CDR3 is TGCAGCGTTGAAGATTCGACACGCTTGAACACTGAAGCTTTCTTT. Its translation: CSVEDSTRLNTEAFF. The rearrangement links TRBV29-1 to TRBJ1-1, with no clear D. V was clipped by 0 bases and J by 0 bases, with 11 bases between them. Germline lookup yields CDR1 SQVTM and CDR2 ANQGSEA. This CDR3 region has 15 residues.

The chain combines TRBV19 with TRBJ2-2; D is unclear. Germline CDR1 reads LNHDA; CDR2 reads SQIVND (reference sequence). The V and J ends lost 0 bases and 6 bases respectively, with 11 bases between them. CDR3 length: 15 amino acids. The CDR3 sequence is CASSIDRSRSGELFF. The CDR3 region has the DNA TGTGCCAGTAGTATAGATCGTAGCAGGTCCGGGGAGCTGTTTTTT.

This chain connects TRBV5-1 to TRBJ2-7; TRBD1 aligns across 10 bases. Germline V lookup: CDR1 SGHRS, CDR2 YFSETQ. This CDR3 contains 15 residues. V was clipped by 0 bases and J by 6 bases; unmatched bases: 6. The CDR3, as DNA: TGCGCCAGCAGCTTGGAGGGGACAGGGGCTGGCGAGCAGTACTTC. It is translated as CASSLEGTGAGEQYF.

This clone was seen more than once but under ten times. The chain combines TRBV29-1 with TRBJ1-2, with D uncertain. The CDR3 has 12 amino acids. In germline, CDR1 is SQVTM, CDR2 ANQGSEA. V was cut by 1 base and J by 8 bases, with 11 bases left in between. The CDR3 coding sequence is TGCAGCGTTGAAGGTGGGGATTGGGGCTACACCTTC. It specifies CSVEGGDWGYTF.

The CDR3 sequence: CASSQGDNEQFF. In DNA form, the CDR3 reads TGTGCCAGCAGCCAGGGGGACAATGAGCAGTTCTTC. The chain joins TRBV2 to TRBJ2-1; 7 bases match TRBD1. This CDR3 has 12 residues. Germline assignment: CDR1 SNHLY and CDR2 FYNNEI. J was trimmed by 5 bases and V by 6 bases; bases with no gene match: 1.

This clone was detected once. The V gene is TRBV29-1, the J gene TRBJ2-3, with D tentatively TRBD2 (6 bases). There are 13 residues in the CDR3. Trimming cost V 7 bases and J 2 bases, with 13 bases left between them. The germline gives CDR1 SQVTM, CDR2 ANQGSEA. The CDR3 sequence is CSDLGGTTDTQYF. CDR3 nucleotides: TGCAGCGACCTTGGAGGGACCACAGATACGCAGTATTTT.

This clone was observed many times. The chain links TRBV5-1 to TRBJ2-3, with D unresolved. V lost 6 bases and J lost 2, with 13 bases in between. The germline V gene encodes CDR1 SGHRS and CDR2 YFSETQ. The CDR3 runs to 14 residues. In DNA form, the CDR3 reads TGCGCCAGCACCGACATTCCCCCCACAGATACGCAGTATTTT. It encodes CASTDIPPTDTQYF.

The chain combines TRBV19 with TRBJ2-5, with 10 bases aligning to TRBD1. CDR1 is LNHDA, CDR2 SQIVND, per germline (reference sequence). Trimming at V came to 5 bases and at J to 5 bases, leaving 8 bases not matched to a gene. The CDR3 is 15 amino acids. CDR3 amino acids: CASSLGQGVGETQYF. In DNA, the CDR3 is TGTGCCAGTAGTCTCGGACAGGGGGTGGGGGAGACCCAGTACTTC.

The chain couples TRBV14 to TRBJ1-6, with 9 bases lining up with TRBD1. Unmatched junction bases numbered 17, after V lost 1 base and J lost 7 bases. The CDR3 loop spans 20 amino acids. Germline V gene lookup returns CDR1 SGHDN and CDR2 FVKESK. The CDR3 is CASSQGIWGTGKGRNSPLHF. CDR3 bases: TGTGCCAGCAGCCAAGGGATATGGGGGACAGGGAAAGGACGGAATTCACCCCTCCACTTT.

The rearrangement joins TRBV15 to TRBJ2-2, with D unresolved. CDR3 length: 14 amino acids. Germline CDR1 reads LNHNV; CDR2 reads YYDKDF (reference sequence). Deletions cut 9 bases from V and 0 bases from J, with 11 bases between. The CDR3 DNA sequence: TGTGCCACGAAGCCGTTCGCGAACACCGGGGAGCTGTTTTTT. Protein: CATKPFANTGELFF.

The CDR3: CASSLSRGDREQYF. The DNA for the CDR3 is TGTGCCAGCAGCTTATCCAGGGGGGACCGCGAGCAGTACTTC. The chain recombines TRBV7-9 with TRBJ2-7; TRBD1 is a possible D gene (7 bases). The CDR3 consists of 14 residues. V was pared by 2 bases and J by 6 bases, with 14 bases between. CDR1 and CDR2 from the germline V gene are SEHNR and FQNEAQ (reference sequence).

The chain has TRBV5-6 and TRBJ1-2; 7 positions match TRBD1. The CDR3 sequence is 14 residues long. In germline, CDR1 is SGHDT, CDR2 YYEEEE. Losses at the gene ends were 0 bases for V and 5 bases for J; bases not matched to a gene: 4. In DNA form, the CDR3 reads TGTGCCAGCAGCTTGGCGGGACAGCCGTATGGCTACACCTTC. Translation gives CASSLAGQPYGYTF.

The chain employs TRBV4-2 and TRBJ1-2; maybe TRBD1 (6 bases). The ends were cut back, 4 bases at V and 4 bases at J, with 13 bases in the middle. This CDR3 has 14 amino acids. Looked up from germline, CDR1 is LGHNA and CDR2 is YNFKEQ. CDR3 amino acids: CASSPQAGAYGYTF. In nucleotides, the CDR3 is TGTGCCAGCAGCCCCCAAGCGGGGGCCTATGGCTACACCTTC.

The rearrangement joins TRBV30 to TRBJ1-3; maybe TRBD1 (6 bases). This CDR3 has 13 residues. Trimming removed 2 bases from V and 4 bases from J, with 9 bases in between. Germline CDR1 is GTSNPN and CDR2 is SVGIG (reference sequence). CDR3 protein: CAWSLGGGNTIYF. CDR3 nucleotides: TGTGCCTGGAGTCTAGGGGGGGGAAACACCATATATTTT.

The sample holds many counts of this clone. This rearrangement joins TRBV18 to TRBJ2-7; TRBD1 matches at 9 bases. CDR3 size: 15 residues. CDR1 KGHSH and CDR2 LQKENI come from the germline V gene. V lost 6 bases and J lost 4; bases outside the gene matches: 10. The CDR3 DNA reads as TGTGCCAGCTCCATATCCGGGACAGGGATATACGAGCAGTACTTC. Protein sequence: CASSISGTGIYEQYF.

The chain joins TRBV4-1 to TRBJ2-3; D not certain. The CDR3 length is 15 residues. Germline CDR1 is MGHRA and CDR2 is YSYEKL. With 3 bases removed from V and 1 base from J, the gap between germline ends came to 11 bases. The chain's CDR3 is CASSQLTFGTDTQYF. CDR3 bases: TGCGCCAGCAGCCAGCTAACCTTCGGCACAGATACGCAGTATTTT.

The J gene is TRBJ1-5, the V gene TRBV28; 8 bases fit TRBD1. This CDR3 contains 15 residues. CDR1 MDHEN and CDR2 SYDVKM come from the germline V gene. Losses at the gene ends were 10 bases for V and 4 bases for J; bases not matched to a gene: 12. CDR3 nucleotides: TGTGCCACTAGAAGGACAGGGAGGACGAATCAGCCCCAGCATTTT. Protein: CATRRTGRTNQPQHF.

The genes are TRBV2 and TRBJ2-1; D not resolved. The length of the CDR3 is 14 residues. V lost 3 bases to trimming and J lost 5 bases, with 11 bases between them. CDR1 is SNHLY, CDR2 FYNNEI, per germline. CDR3 protein: CASSEGSKNNEQFF. In nucleotides, the CDR3 is TGTGCCAGCAGTGAGGGCAGCAAGAACAATGAGCAGTTCTTC.

The chain carries TRBV7-2 and TRBJ2-2; 9 nucleotides align to TRBD1. Losses at the gene ends were 1 base for V and 6 bases for J; bases not matched to a gene: 9. The germline V gene encodes CDR1 SGHTA and CDR2 FQGNSA. CDR3 size: 17 residues. DNA for the CDR3: TGTGCCAGCAGCTTAGTAGGCGACAGGGGGAATGCCGGGGAGCTGTTTTTT. As protein: CASSLVGDRGNAGELFF.